The 20 T cell receptor beta chains below all came from one sample that was sequenced in a study of CD4+ T cells in melanoma. The table came from immunoSEQ multiplex PCR; TCRdb's copy has only in-frame clones and leaves some out. The repertoire has 18,000 or so clones, roughly 85% of them found once; the top ten carry 5.1%. Sequencing was carried out using cells from a culture (not recorded whether cultured in vitro). Source of these receptors: a human donor with melanoma.

This chain joins TRBV27 and TRBJ2-3; TRBD2 aligns across 7 bases. Trimming cost V 5 bases and J 9 bases; bases outside gene matches: 14. This CDR3 has 15 amino acids. Looked up from germline, CDR1 is MNHEY and CDR2 is SMNVEV (reference sequence). CDR3 DNA sequence: TGTGCCAGCAGTCAGGACTGGGGCCTCGGGGGGACGCAGTATTTT. Its protein is CASSQDWGLGGTQYF.

The chain combines TRBV7-2 with TRBJ1-6; possible D gene TRBD1, 5 bases. The CDR3 length is 14 residues. Germline loops: CDR1 SGHTA, CDR2 FQGNSA. Deletions cut 4 bases from V and 9 bases from J, with 13 bases between. For the CDR3, the DNA is TGTGCCAGCAGCTCCCTCTCAGGGAGTTCACCCCTCCACTTT. This codes for CASSSLSGSSPLHF.

The DNA for the CDR3 is TGTGCCAGCAGCTTGGTTGCAGAGGGTGGCTACACCTTC. As protein: CASSLVAEGGYTF. The chain joins TRBV5-4 to TRBJ1-2; no reliable D call. Trimming removed 0 bases from V and 7 bases from J, with 10 bases in between. Germline CDR1 SGHNT, CDR2 YYREEE (reference sequence). CDR3 length equals 13 residues.

The chain employs TRBV19 and TRBJ1-4, with D unresolved. Germline CDR1 LNHDA, CDR2 SQIVND (reference sequence). CDR3 size: 14 residues. The germline V and J ends were trimmed by 4 bases and 7 bases, with 13 bases remaining between them. The chain's CDR3 is CASSKTARSEKLFF. Here the CDR3 DNA reads TGTGCCAGTAGTAAGACGGCTCGGAGTGAAAAACTGTTTTTT.

V is TRBV5-1 and J is TRBJ1-1; D is possibly TRBD1 (5 bases). V lost 0 bases and J 3 bases, leaving 12 bases between the germline ends. The CDR3 has 15 residues. Germline-derived CDR1 and CDR2 are SGHRS and YFSETQ. The CDR3 DNA follows: TGCGCCAGCAGCTTGGCCGGCAGGGTTTACACTGAAGCTTTCTTT. This codes for CASSLAGRVYTEAFF. The variable domain in full, completed from reference TRBV5-1 and TRBJ1-1, reads KAGVTQTPRYLIKTRGQQVTLSCSPISGHRSVSWYQQTPGQGLQFLFEYFSETQRNKGNFPGRFSGRQFSNSRSEMNVSTLELGDSALYLCASSLAGRVYTEAFFGQGTRLTVV.

The V call is TRBV30, the J call TRBJ2-3; 8 nucleotides agree with TRBD2. This CDR3 has 14 residues. The germline CDR1 and CDR2 sequences are GTSNPN and SVGIG (reference sequence). V lost 3 bases and J lost 2; bases outside the gene matches: 4. CDR3 nucleotide sequence: TGTGCCTGGAGCCCACTAGCGGCCACAGATACGCAGTATTTT. Protein product: CAWSPLAATDTQYF. Full variable domain (outside the CDR3, taken from reference TRBV30 and TRBJ2-3): SQTIHQWPATLVQPVGSPLSLECTVEGTSNPNLYWYRQAAGRGLQLLFYSVGIGQISSEVPQNLSASRPQDRQFILSSKKLLLSDSGFYLCAWSPLAATDTQYFGPGTRLTVL.

This clone was counted a few times. The V and J genes are TRBV5-1 and TRBJ2-2, with TRBD1 identical over 8 bases. The ends lost 4 bases at V and 3 bases at J; junction bases unmatched: 5. This CDR3 is built from 15 residues. Looked up from germline, CDR1 is SGHRS and CDR2 is YFSETQ. CDR3 in DNA: TGCGCCAGCAGCGCAACAGGGGGGCACACCGGGGAGCTGTTTTTT. Amino acids: CASSATGGHTGELFF.

The rearrangement links TRBV11-2 to TRBJ2-5, with 13 bases aligning to TRBD2. V lost 5 bases to trimming and J lost 5 bases; unmatched junction nucleotides: 8. Germline CDR1 SGHAT, CDR2 FQNNGV. The CDR3 spans 16 residues. Written as DNA, the CDR3 is TGTGCCAGCAGCCCATTGACTAGCGGGGGGAGGGAGACCCAGTACTTC. This sequence encodes CASSPLTSGGRETQYF.

This clone was seen a handful of times. The chain employs TRBV18 and TRBJ1-4; D may be TRBD1 (6 bases). Trimming pared 2 bases from V and 4 bases from J, leaving 11 bases between. The CDR3 extends over 15 amino acids. Germline CDR1 and CDR2: KGHSH and LQKENI. The CDR3 DNA is TGTGCCAGCTCACCAAGGCAGGGGTTTAATGAAAAACTGTTTTTT. It encodes CASSPRQGFNEKLFF.

The chain combines TRBV9 with TRBJ2-1; D possibly corresponds to TRBD1 (5 bases). The germline V and J ends were trimmed by 2 bases and 4 bases, with 22 bases remaining between them. This CDR3 region has 18 residues. Looked up from germline, CDR1 is SGDLS and CDR2 is YYNGEE. The CDR3 region has the DNA TGTGCCAGCAGCGTGAGCAGTCGATATGGGGCGATATACAATGAGCAGTTCTTC. It specifies CASSVSSRYGAIYNEQFF.

This clone was picked up a small number of times. The chain combines TRBV7-9 with TRBJ1-4; D possibly corresponds to TRBD1 (5 bases). The V gene lost 5 bases and the J gene lost 8 bases, with 15 bases spanning the gap. This CDR3 region has 14 residues. Germline CDR1 SEHNR, CDR2 FQNEAQ (reference sequence). The CDR3 sequence is CASSRGGDREKLFF. CDR3 DNA: TGTGCCAGCAGCCGGGGAGGGGACCGGGAAAAACTGTTTTTT.

This CDR3 is CASSPTRGYHGYTF. In nucleotides, the CDR3 is TGTGCCAGCAGCCCCACCCGGGGGTATCATGGCTACACCTTC. The rearrangement uses TRBV11-2 and TRBJ1-2; D possibly corresponds to TRBD1 (5 bases). Germline CDR1 reads SGHAT; CDR2 reads FQNNGV. CDR3 length: 14 residues. V lost 5 bases, J lost 6 bases, and 16 bases lay in between.

The chain links TRBV7-9 to TRBJ1-6; D not resolved. CDR3 length equals 14 residues. Trimming stripped 2 bases from V and 14 bases from J, with 16 bases between. Germline V gives CDR1 SEHNR, CDR2 FQNEAQ (reference sequence). The CDR3 protein is CASSLSIHGLSLHF. CDR3 DNA sequence: TGTGCCAGCAGCTTATCCATACATGGGTTGTCCCTCCACTTT.

The rearrangement uses TRBV5-5 and TRBJ1-6, with TRBD1 as a possible D gene (5 bases). CDR1 is SGHKS and CDR2 is YYEKEE in the germline V gene (reference sequence). CDR3 length: 13 amino acids. With 1 base removed from V and 8 bases from J, the gap between germline ends came to 7 bases. CDR3 residues: CASSLRGDSPLHF. The CDR3 DNA follows: TGTGCCAGCAGCTTGAGGGGTGATTCACCCCTCCACTTT.

This clone was observed a few times. V and J are TRBV28 and TRBJ2-1, with 7 bases matching TRBD2. CDR3 size: 13 residues. V shed 8 bases, J shed 1 base, and the junction held 2 bases outside the gene matches. CDR1 is MDHEN and CDR2 is SYDVKM in the germline V gene. The CDR3 nucleotides read TGTGCCAGCCGGGGGGAATCCTACAATGAGCAGTTCTTC. Amino acids: CASRGESYNEQFF.

This chain connects TRBV19 to TRBJ1-2; perhaps TRBD1 as D (5 bases). Trimming removed 6 bases at V and 2 bases at J, with 16 bases between. Germline loops: CDR1 LNHDA, CDR2 SQIVND (reference sequence). The CDR3 contains 15 residues. CDR3 sequence: CASRTRAGRNYGYTF. CDR3 DNA sequence: TGTGCCAGTAGGACCAGGGCAGGGAGGAACTATGGCTACACCTTC.

The V gene is TRBV2, the J gene TRBJ2-5; no clear D gene. With 4 bases removed from V and 5 bases from J, the gap between germline ends came to 14 bases. The CDR3 is 14 residues long. Germline loops: CDR1 SNHLY, CDR2 FYNNEI. CDR3 DNA: TGTGCCAGCAGTGTGGGGTGGGGTGGCGAGACCCAGTACTTC. Amino acids: CASSVGWGGETQYF.

The chain uses TRBV11-2 and TRBJ1-2; TRBD1 aligns across 8 bases. V gave up 6 bases and J gave up 4 bases; unmatched junction bases: 10. This CDR3 spans 15 amino acids. The V gene's germline CDR1 is SGHAT and CDR2 FQNNGV. For the CDR3, the DNA is TGTGCCAGCAGACCTACAGGACAGGGAAGCTATGGCTACACCTTC. Translating gives CASRPTGQGSYGYTF.

As to this clone: At one of its ends the junction is not consistent with the germline gene, which may arise from a read error. The chain links TRBV10-3 to TRBJ1-4; a weak D match, TRBD1 (6 bases). In germline, CDR1 is ENHRY, CDR2 SYGVKD. CDR3 length: 14 residues. In DNA, the CDR3 is TGTGCCATCAGTGACGGGACAACGAATGAAAAACTGTTTTTT. Residues: CAISDGTTNEKLFF.

This clone was seen a single time. The chain has TRBV30 and TRBJ1-4, with D possibly TRBD1 on 5 matching bases. The length of the CDR3 is 16 residues. Trimming left V 2 bases short and J 4 bases short, with 17 bases between. Germline CDR1 GTSNPN, CDR2 SVGIG (reference sequence). DNA of the CDR3: TGTGCCTGGAGTCACCGGGGCATGGGGGATAATGAAAAACTGTTTTTT. Encoded protein: CAWSHRGMGDNEKLFF.